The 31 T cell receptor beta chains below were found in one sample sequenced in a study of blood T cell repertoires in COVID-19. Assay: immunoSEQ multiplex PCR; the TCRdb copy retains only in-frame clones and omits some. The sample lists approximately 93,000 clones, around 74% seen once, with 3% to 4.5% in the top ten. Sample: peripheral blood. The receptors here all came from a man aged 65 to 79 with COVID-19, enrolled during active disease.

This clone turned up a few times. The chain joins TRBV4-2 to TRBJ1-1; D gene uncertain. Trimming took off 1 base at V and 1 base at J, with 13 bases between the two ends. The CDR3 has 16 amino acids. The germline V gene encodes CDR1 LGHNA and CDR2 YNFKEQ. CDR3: CASSQVGQNKNTEAFF. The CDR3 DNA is TGTGCCAGCAGCCAAGTTGGGCAGAATAAGAACACTGAAGCTTTCTTT.

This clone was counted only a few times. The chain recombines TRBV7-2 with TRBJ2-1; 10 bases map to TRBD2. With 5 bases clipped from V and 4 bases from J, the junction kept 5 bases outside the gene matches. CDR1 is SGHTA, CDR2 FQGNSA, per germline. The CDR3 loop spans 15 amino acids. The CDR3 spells CASSAGLAAYNEQFF. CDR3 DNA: TGTGCCAGCAGCGCAGGACTAGCGGCGTACAATGAGCAGTTCTTC.

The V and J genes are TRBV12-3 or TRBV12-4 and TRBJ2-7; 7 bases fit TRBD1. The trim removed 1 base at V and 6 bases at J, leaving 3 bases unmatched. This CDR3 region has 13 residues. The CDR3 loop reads CASSLGQGVEQYF. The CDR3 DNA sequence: TGTGCCAGCAGTTTAGGACAGGGCGTCGAGCAGTACTTC.

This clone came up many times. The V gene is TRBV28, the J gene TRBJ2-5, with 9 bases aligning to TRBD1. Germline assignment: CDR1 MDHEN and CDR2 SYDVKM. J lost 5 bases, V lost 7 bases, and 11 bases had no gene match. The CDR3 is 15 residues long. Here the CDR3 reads CASNLPQTGGETQYF. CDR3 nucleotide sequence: TGTGCCAGCAACTTACCCCAGACAGGGGGGGAGACCCAGTACTTC.

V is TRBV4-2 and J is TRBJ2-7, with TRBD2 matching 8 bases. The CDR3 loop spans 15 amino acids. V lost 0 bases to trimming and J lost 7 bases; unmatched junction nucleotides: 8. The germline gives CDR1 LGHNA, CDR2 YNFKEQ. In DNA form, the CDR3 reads TGTGCCAGCAGCCAAGAACGGGAGGGCTCGTGGGAGCAGTACTTC. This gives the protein CASSQEREGSWEQYF.

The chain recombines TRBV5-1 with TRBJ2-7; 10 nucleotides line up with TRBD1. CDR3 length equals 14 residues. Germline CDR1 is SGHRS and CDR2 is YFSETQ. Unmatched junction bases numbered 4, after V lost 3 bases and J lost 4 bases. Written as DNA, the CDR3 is TGCGCCAGCAGCTCCCCGGGACAGGGGTACGAGCAGTACTTC. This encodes CASSSPGQGYEQYF.

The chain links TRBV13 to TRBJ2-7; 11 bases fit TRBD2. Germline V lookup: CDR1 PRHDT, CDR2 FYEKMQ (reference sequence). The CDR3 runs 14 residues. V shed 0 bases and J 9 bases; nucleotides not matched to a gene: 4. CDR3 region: CASSLGTSGIGQYF. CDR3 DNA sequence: TGTGCCAGCAGCTTAGGGACTAGCGGGATAGGGCAGTACTTC.

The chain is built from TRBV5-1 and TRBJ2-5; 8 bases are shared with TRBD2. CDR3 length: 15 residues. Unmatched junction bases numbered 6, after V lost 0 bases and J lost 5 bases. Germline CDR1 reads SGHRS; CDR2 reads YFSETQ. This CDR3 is CASSLGTSSGETQYF. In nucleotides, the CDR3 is TGCGCCAGCAGCTTGGGGACTAGCTCCGGCGAGACCCAGTACTTC.

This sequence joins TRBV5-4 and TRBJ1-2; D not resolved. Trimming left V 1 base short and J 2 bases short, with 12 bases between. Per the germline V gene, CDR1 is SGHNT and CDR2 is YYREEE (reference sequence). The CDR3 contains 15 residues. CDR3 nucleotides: TGTGCCAGCAGCTTGTCTCTGAGTGAGAACTATGGCTACACCTTC. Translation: CASSLSLSENYGYTF.

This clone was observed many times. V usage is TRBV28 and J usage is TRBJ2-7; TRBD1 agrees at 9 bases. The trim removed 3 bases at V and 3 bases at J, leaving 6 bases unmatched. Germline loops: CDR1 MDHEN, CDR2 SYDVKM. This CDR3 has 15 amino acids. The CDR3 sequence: CASSFGGTGSYEQYF. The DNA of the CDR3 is TGTGCCAGCAGTTTTGGTGGGACAGGGAGCTACGAGCAGTACTTC.

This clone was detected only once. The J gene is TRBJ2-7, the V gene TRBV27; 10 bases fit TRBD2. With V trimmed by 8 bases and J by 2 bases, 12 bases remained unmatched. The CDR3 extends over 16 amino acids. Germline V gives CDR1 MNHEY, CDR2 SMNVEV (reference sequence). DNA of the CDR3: TGTGCCAGCCTCCCCCGGCTAGCGGGAGCACCCTACGAGCAGTACTTC. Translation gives CASLPRLAGAPYEQYF.

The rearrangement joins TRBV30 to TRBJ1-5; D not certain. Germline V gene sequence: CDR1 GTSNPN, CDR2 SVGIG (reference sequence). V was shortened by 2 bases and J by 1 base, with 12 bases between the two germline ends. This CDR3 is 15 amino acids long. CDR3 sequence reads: CAWSRERVSNQPQHF. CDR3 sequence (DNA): TGTGCCTGGAGTAGGGAGAGGGTAAGCAATCAGCCCCAGCATTTT.

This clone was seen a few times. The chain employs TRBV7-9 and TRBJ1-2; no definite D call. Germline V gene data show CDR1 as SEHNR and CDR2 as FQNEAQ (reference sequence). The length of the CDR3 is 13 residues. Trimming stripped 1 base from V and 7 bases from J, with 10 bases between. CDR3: CASSLGTVPGYTF. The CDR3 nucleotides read TGTGCCAGCAGCTTAGGTACAGTCCCTGGCTACACCTTC.

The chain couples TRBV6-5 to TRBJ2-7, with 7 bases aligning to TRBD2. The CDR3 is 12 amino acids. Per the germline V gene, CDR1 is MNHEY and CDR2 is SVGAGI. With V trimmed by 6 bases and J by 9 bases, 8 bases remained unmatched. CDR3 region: CASRPSSGRQYF. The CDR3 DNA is TGTGCCAGCAGACCCTCTAGCGGCCGGCAGTACTTC.

The CDR3 DNA sequence: TGTGCCAGTGTGAGACTAGCGGGAGGGAGGGAGCAGTACTTC. This encodes CASVRLAGGREQYF. The chain joins TRBV28 to TRBJ2-7; 14 positions agree with TRBD2. The CDR3 is 14 residues long. The V gene end was trimmed by 9 bases and the J gene end by 7 bases; junction bases not matched to a gene: 8. CDR1 and CDR2 from the germline V gene are MDHEN and SYDVKM. The whole variable domain, filled in from reference TRBV28 and TRBJ2-7, reads DVKVTQSSRYLVKRTGEKVFLECVQDMDHENMFWYRQDPGLGLRLIYFSYDVKMKEKGDIPEGYSVSREKKERFSLILESASTNQTSMYLCASVRLAGGREQYFGPGTRLTVT.

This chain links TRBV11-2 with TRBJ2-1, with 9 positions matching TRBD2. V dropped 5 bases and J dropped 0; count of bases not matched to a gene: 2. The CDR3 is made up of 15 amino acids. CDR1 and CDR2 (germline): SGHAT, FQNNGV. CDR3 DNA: TGTGCCAGCAGCCAACTAGCGGGCTCCTACAATGAGCAGTTCTTC. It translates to CASSQLAGSYNEQFF.

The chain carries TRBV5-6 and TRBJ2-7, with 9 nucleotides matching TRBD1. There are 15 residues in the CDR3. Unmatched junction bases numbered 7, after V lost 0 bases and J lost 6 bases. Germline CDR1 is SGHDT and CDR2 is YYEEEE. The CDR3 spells CASSLEPGQGSEQYF. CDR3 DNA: TGTGCCAGCAGCTTGGAACCGGGACAGGGAAGCGAGCAGTACTTC.

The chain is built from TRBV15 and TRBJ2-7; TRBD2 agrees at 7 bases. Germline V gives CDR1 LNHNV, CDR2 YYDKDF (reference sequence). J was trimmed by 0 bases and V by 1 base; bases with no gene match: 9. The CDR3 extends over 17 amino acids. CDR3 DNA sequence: TGTGCCACCAGCAGAGGACCCCAGCGGGGCAGCTCCTACGAGCAGTACTTC. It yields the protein CATSRGPQRGSSYEQYF.

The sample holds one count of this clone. The CDR3 loop is CASGGMNRGGDTDTQYF. CDR3 nucleotides: TGTGCCAGCGGAGGGATGAACAGGGGCGGGGACACAGATACGCAGTATTTT. This chain links TRBV28 with TRBJ2-3, with D perhaps TRBD1 (7 bases). This CDR3 contains 17 residues. Trimming took off 8 bases at V and 2 bases at J, with 23 bases between the two ends. Germline values: CDR1 MDHEN, CDR2 SYDVKM.

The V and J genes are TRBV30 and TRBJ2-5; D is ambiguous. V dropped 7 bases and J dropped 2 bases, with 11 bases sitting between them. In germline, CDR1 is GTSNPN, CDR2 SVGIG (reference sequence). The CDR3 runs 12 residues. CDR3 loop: CAFLGPQETQYF. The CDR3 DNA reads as TGTGCCTTCCTTGGGCCGCAAGAGACCCAGTACTTC.

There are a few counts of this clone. CDR3 protein: CASSQVLTGVGAEAFF. The CDR3 nucleotides read TGCGCCAGCAGCCAAGTCCTCACAGGGGTGGGAGCTGAAGCTTTCTTT. This sequence joins TRBV4-1 and TRBJ1-1; 7 bases match TRBD1. V trimming: 1 base; J trimming: 6 bases; junction bases outside the gene matches: 11. CDR1 and CDR2 from the germline V gene are MGHRA and YSYEKL. The CDR3 sequence is 16 residues long.

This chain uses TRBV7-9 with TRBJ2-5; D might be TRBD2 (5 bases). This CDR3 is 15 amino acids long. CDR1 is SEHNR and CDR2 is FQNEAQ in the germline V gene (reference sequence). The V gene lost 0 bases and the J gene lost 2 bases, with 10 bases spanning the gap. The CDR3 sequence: CASSLAIGRQETQYF. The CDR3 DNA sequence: TGTGCCAGCAGCTTAGCAATAGGGAGACAAGAGACCCAGTACTTC.

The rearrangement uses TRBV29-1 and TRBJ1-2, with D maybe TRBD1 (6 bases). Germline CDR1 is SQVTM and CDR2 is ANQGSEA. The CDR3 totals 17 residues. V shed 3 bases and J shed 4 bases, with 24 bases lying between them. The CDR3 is CSVEALDSPTSGYGYTF. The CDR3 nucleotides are TGCAGCGTTGAGGCGCTGGACAGTCCAACAAGCGGCTATGGCTACACCTTC.

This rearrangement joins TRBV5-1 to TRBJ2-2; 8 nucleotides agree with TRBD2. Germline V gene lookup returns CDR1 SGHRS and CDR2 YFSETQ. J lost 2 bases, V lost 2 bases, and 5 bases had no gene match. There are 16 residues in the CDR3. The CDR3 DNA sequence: TGCGCCAGCAGCTTAGGCGGGAGGACAAACACCGGGGAGCTGTTTTTT. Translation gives CASSLGGRTNTGELFF.

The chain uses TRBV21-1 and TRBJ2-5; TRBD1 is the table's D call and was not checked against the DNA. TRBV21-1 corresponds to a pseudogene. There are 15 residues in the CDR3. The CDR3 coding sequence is TGTGCCAGCAGCGCCCCATGGACAGAACAAGAGACCCAGTACTTC. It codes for CASSAPWTEQETQYF.

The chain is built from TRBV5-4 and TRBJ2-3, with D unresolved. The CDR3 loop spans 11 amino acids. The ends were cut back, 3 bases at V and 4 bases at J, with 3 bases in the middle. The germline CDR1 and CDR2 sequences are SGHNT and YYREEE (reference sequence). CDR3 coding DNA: TGTGCCAGCAGCTCGGCAGATACGCAGTATTTT. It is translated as CASSSADTQYF.

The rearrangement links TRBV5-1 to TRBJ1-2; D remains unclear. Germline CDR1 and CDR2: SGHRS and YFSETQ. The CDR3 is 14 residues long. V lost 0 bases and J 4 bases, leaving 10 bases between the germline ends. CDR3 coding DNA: TGCGCCAGCAGCTTGGACACCGGGAGCTATGGCTACACCTTC. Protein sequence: CASSLDTGSYGYTF.

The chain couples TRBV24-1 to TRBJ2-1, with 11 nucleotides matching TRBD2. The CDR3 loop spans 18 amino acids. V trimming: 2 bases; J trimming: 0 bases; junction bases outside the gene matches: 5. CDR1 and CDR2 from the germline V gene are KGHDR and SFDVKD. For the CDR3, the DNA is TGTGCCACCAGTGATTCTAGCGGGAGGCGAAGCTCCTACAATGAGCAGTTCTTC. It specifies CATSDSSGRRSSYNEQFF.

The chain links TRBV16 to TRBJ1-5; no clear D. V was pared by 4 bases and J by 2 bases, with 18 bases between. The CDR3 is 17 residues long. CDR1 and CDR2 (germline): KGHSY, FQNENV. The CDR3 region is CASSLSGEGWGNQPQHF. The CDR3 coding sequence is TGTGCCAGCAGCCTCTCTGGCGAGGGTTGGGGCAATCAGCCCCAGCATTTT. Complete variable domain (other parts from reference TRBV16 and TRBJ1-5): GEEVAQTPKHLVRGEGQKAKLYCAPIKGHSYVFWYQQVLKNEFKFLISFQNENVFDETGMPKERFSAKCLPNSPCSLEIQATKLEDSAVYFCASSLSGEGWGNQPQHFGDGTRLSIL.

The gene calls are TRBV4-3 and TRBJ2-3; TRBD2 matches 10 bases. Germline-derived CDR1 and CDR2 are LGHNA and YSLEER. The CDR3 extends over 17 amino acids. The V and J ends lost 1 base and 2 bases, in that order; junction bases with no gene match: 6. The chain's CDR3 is CASSQAWTSGLTDTQYF. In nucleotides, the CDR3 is TGCGCCAGCAGCCAAGCGTGGACTAGCGGCCTCACAGATACGCAGTATTTT.

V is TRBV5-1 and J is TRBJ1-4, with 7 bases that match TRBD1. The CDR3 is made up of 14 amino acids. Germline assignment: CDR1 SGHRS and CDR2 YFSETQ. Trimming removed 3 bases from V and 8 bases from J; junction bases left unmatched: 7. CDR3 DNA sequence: TGCGCCAGCAGCTCACAGGGGAGAGGGGAAAAACTGTTTTTT. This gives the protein CASSSQGRGEKLFF.